The entry below describes one T cell receptor (beta chain). The record originates from a study of blood T cell repertoires in COVID-19. The study counted Cohort 3 donors as recovered given two negative PCRs, clearance, or symptom resolution. TCRdb's table, derived via immunoSEQ multiplex PCR, lists solely in-frame clones and lacks some. The profile shows 150,000 to 200,000 clones, approximately 90% of them singletons. This receptor was obtained from a woman younger than 30 who had recovered from COVID-19. Sequencing was carried out using PBMCs or T cells enriched from blood (not recorded which).

The CDR3 reads CASSLARVDDEQYF. CDR3 coding DNA: TGTGCCAGCAGCTTAGCCAGGGTGGATGACGAGCAGTACTTC. The chain recombines TRBV7-2 with TRBJ2-7; D might be TRBD1 (5 bases). The CDR3 contains 14 residues. Trimming stripped 0 bases from V and 5 bases from J, with 11 bases between. Germline assignment: CDR1 SGHTA and CDR2 FQGNSA.